This record covers a single T cell receptor beta chain. The data were taken from a study of blood T cell repertoires in COVID-19. Study-wide context: The United States, Italy and Spain provided the acute and convalescent COVID-19 samples.

The ends lost 5 bases at V and 3 bases at J; junction bases unmatched: 3. The germline V gene has CDR1 GTSNPN and CDR2 SVGIG (reference sequence). The CDR3 runs to 12 residues. Clones were sequenced by immunoSEQ multiplex PCR, and TCRdb holds only the in-frame ones, with some missing. The sample holds around 270,000 clones, 85% to 90% seen once. This rearrangement joins TRBV30 to TRBJ1-2, with 7 bases lining up with TRBD1. The receptor was derived from a man aged 35 to 55 with acute or convalescent COVID-19. Sequencing was done on a sample of peripheral blood. The CDR3: CAWSQGYYGYTF. For the CDR3, the DNA is TGTGCCTGGTCACAGGGGTACTATGGCTACACCTTC. The full variable domain, in which reference TRBV30 and TRBJ1-2 provide the parts outside the CDR3, is SQTIHQWPATLVQPVGSPLSLECTVEGTSNPNLYWYRQAAGRGLQLLFYSVGIGQISSEVPQNLSASRPQDRQFILSSKKLLLSDSGFYLCAWSQGYYGYTFGSGTRLTVV.